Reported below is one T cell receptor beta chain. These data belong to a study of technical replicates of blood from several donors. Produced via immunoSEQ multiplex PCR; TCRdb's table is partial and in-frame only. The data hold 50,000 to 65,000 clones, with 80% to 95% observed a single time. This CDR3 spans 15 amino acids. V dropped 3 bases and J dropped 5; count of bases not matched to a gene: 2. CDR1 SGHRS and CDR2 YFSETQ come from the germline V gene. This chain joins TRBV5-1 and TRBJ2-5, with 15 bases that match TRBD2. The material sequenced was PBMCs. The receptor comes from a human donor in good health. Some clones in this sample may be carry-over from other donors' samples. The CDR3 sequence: CASSSGLAGGETQYF. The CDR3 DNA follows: TGCGCCAGCAGCTCGGGACTAGCGGGGGGTGAGACCCAGTACTTC.